The next 11 T cell receptor beta chains were all read from a single sample in a study of T cells in Graves' hyperthyroidism and ophthalmopathy. TCR beta CDR3 regions were amplified from RNA. Primed by the HTBI set, a first-round RT-PCR was run on the TCR CDR3. TCRdb re-analysed the multiplex PCR reads in MiXCR, keeping a single row per CDR3 protein. The table has roughly 800,000 distinct CDR3 sequences, approximately 40% seen once; the top ten hold approximately 10%. The source material was blood. The origin of the receptors is a man between 18 and 35 years old with Graves' hyperthyroidism.

This clonotype was detected a few times. The gene calls are TRBV7-9 and TRBJ2-3; TRBD1 matches at 12 bases. This CDR3 region has 18 residues. V lost 5 bases, J lost 4 bases, and 13 bases stayed unmatched. Germline-derived CDR1 and CDR2 are SEHNR and FQNEAQ (reference sequence). CDR3 residues: CASSPGQGAPVASDTQYF. The DNA of the CDR3 is TGTGCCAGCAGCCCGGGACAGGGGGCCCCTGTAGCGTCAGATACGCAGTATTTT.

This clonotype was seen more than once but under ten times. CDR3: CASSFGTGPISGNTIYF. The CDR3 DNA follows: TGTGCCAGCAGCTTTGGGACAGGGCCTATCTCTGGAAACACCATATATTTT. This chain links TRBV13 with TRBJ1-3, with TRBD1 matching 9 bases. There are 17 residues in the CDR3. The junction had 6 bases not matched to a gene; V was cut back by 3 bases and J by 0 bases. Per germline, CDR1 PRHDT and CDR2 FYEKMQ (reference sequence).

The chain joins TRBV9 to TRBJ2-5; tentative D call: TRBD1 (6 bases). Germline lookup yields CDR1 SGDLS and CDR2 YYNGEE. The CDR3 covers 13 residues. Trimming took 3 bases from V and 4 from J, leaving 10 bases between them. The chain's CDR3 is CASSEGQTETQYF. In nucleotides, the CDR3 is TGTGCCAGCAGCGAGGGACAAACAGAGACCCAGTACTTC.

The rearrangement joins TRBV11-3 to TRBJ2-7; the D gene is possibly TRBD2 (7 bases). The CDR3 has 14 amino acids. Germline V gene sequence: CDR1 SGHNT, CDR2 YENEEA. The V end was cut by 4 bases, the J end by 7 bases, with 17 bases between. CDR3 loop: CASSSNRRGREQYF. The CDR3 nucleotides read TGTGCCAGCAGCTCAAACCGGCGGGGGCGAGAGCAGTACTTC.

The chain has TRBV15 and TRBJ1-5, with D perhaps TRBD1 (5 bases). Germline CDR1 LNHNV, CDR2 YYDKDF (reference sequence). V was clipped by 3 bases and J by 0 bases, with 12 bases between them. The CDR3 has 16 amino acids. Here the CDR3 reads CATSSYRDGSNQPQHF. In DNA, the CDR3 is TGTGCCACCAGCAGTTACCGGGACGGTAGCAATCAGCCCCAGCATTTT.

The chain uses TRBV7-9 and TRBJ2-7, with a weak D call TRBD1 (6 bases). V lost 5 bases and J lost 2, with 25 bases in between. The CDR3 has 18 amino acids. Germline CDR1 SEHNR, CDR2 FQNEAQ (reference sequence). The CDR3 DNA reads as TGTGCCAGCAGCCCGATTCAAACGGACAGACTTTTACCCTACGAGCAGTACTTC. Amino acid sequence: CASSPIQTDRLLPYEQYF.

In its sample, this clonotype was seen many times. V is TRBV20-1 and J is TRBJ1-4, with D hard to call. Trimming removed 2 bases at V and 8 bases at J, with 12 bases between. In germline, CDR1 is DFQATT, CDR2 SNEGSKA (reference sequence). The CDR3 has 13 residues. CDR3 region: CSARKAGTEKLFF. DNA of the CDR3: TGCAGTGCTAGAAAGGCGGGTACCGAAAAACTGTTTTTT.

At least ten counts were recorded for this clonotype. This chain joins TRBV9 and TRBJ1-5; D gene uncertain. Trimming removed 3 bases from V and 3 bases from J, with 7 bases in between. The CDR3 is 13 residues long. Germline CDR1 is SGDLS and CDR2 is YYNGEE. The CDR3 nucleotides are TGTGCCAGCAGCGCGGGAGTCAATCAGCCCCAGCATTTT. Protein sequence: CASSAGVNQPQHF.

This clonotype came up many times. J is TRBJ2-7 and V is TRBV5-1; 8 positions match TRBD2. CDR3 length: 14 residues. The V and J ends lost 3 bases and 6 bases, in that order; junction bases with no gene match: 8. The germline gives CDR1 SGHRS, CDR2 YFSETQ. The DNA of the CDR3 is TGCGCCAGCAGCTGGGACGGCGGGAGGAGCGAGCAGTACTTC. As protein: CASSWDGGRSEQYF.

This chain links TRBV7-6 with TRBJ2-5, with 9 bases identical to TRBD2. J gave up 5 bases and V 1 base, and 14 bases lay outside the gene matches. The CDR3 extends over 18 amino acids. Germline assignment: CDR1 SGHVS and CDR2 FNYEAQ. CDR3 sequence (DNA): TGTGCCAGCAGCTTAGTTCGTCTAGCGGGGACCAACGCGGAGACCCAGTACTTC. Translating it yields CASSLVRLAGTNAETQYF.

The sample holds a few counts of this clonotype. This rearrangement joins TRBV6-6 to TRBJ2-5, with D perhaps TRBD1 (6 bases). CDR3 size: 13 residues. Germline values: CDR1 MNHNY, CDR2 SVGAGI (reference sequence). V gave up 5 bases and J gave up 4 bases, with 11 bases separating them. The CDR3 spells CASSTTGRETQYF. For the CDR3, the DNA is TGTGCCAGCAGTACTACAGGGCGAGAGACCCAGTACTTC.